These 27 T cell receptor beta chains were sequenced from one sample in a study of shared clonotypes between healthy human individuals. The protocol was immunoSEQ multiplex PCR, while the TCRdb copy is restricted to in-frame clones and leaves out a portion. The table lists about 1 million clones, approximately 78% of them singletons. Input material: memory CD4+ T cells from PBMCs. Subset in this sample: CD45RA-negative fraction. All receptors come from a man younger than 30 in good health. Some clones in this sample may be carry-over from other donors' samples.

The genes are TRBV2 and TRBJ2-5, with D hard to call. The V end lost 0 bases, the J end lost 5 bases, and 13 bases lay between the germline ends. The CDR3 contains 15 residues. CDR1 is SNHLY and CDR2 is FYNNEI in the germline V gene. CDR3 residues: CASSEALMGWETQYF. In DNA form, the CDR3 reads TGTGCCAGCAGTGAAGCGCTTATGGGTTGGGAGACCCAGTACTTC. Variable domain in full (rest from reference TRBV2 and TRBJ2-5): EPEVTQTPSHQVTQMGQEVILRCVPISNHLYFYWYRQILGQKVEFLVSFYNNEISEKSEIFDDQFSVERPDGSNFTLKIRSTKLEDSAMYFCASSEALMGWETQYFGPGTRLLVL.

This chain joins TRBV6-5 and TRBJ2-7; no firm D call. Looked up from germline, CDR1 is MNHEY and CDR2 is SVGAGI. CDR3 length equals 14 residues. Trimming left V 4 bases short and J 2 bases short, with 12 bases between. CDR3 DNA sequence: TGTGCCAGCAGTTTGGAAGGCCAGACCTACGAGCAGTACTTC. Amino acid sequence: CASSLEGQTYEQYF.

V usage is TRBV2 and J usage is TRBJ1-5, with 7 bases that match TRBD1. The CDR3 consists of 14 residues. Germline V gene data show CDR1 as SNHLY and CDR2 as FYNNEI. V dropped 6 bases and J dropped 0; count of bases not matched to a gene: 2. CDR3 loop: CASRRTGSNQPQHF. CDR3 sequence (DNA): TGTGCCAGCAGGAGGACAGGTAGCAATCAGCCCCAGCATTTT.

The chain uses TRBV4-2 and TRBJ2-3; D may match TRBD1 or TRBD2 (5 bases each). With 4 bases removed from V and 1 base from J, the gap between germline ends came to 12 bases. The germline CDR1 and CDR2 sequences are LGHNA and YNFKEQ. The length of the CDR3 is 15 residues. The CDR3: CASSPGTVGTDTQYF. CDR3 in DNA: TGTGCCAGCAGCCCCGGGACGGTGGGCACAGATACGCAGTATTTT.

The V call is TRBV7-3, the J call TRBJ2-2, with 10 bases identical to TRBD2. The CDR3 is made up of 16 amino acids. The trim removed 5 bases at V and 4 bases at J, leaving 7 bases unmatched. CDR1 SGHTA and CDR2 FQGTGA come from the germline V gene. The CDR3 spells CASSPQAGGSTGELFF. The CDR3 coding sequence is TGTGCCAGCAGCCCCCAAGCGGGAGGGAGCACCGGGGAGCTGTTTTTT.

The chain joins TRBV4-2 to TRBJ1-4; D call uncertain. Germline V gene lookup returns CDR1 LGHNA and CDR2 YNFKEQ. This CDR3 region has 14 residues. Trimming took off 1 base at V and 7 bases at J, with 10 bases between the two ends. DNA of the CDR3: TGTGCCAGCAGCCAAGGCAACACGGGTGAAAAACTGTTTTTT. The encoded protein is CASSQGNTGEKLFF.

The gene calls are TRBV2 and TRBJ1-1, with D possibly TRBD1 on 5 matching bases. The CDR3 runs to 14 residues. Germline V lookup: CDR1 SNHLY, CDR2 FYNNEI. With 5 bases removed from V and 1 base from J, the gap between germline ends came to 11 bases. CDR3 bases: TGTGCCAGCAGTTGGGACGGGAGGAACACTGAAGCTTTCTTT. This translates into CASSWDGRNTEAFF.

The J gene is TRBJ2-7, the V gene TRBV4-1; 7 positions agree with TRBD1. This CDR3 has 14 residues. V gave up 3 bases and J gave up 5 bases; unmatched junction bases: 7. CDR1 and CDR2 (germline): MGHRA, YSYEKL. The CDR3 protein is CASSHPGQTHEQYF. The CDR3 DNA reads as TGCGCCAGCAGCCACCCGGGACAGACGCACGAGCAGTACTTC.

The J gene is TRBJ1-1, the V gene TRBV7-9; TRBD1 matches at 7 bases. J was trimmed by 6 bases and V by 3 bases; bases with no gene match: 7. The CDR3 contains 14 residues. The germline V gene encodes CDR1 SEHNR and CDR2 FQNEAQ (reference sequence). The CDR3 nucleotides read TGTGCCAGCAGCTTCGGGACAGTAAGCCCTGAAGCTTTCTTT. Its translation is CASSFGTVSPEAFF. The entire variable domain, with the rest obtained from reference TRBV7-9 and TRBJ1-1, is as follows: DTGVSQNPRHKITKRGQNVTFRCDPISEHNRLYWYRQTLGQGPEFLTYFQNEAQLEKSRLLSDRFSAERPKGSFSTLEIQRTEQGDSAMYLCASSFGTVSPEAFFGQGTRLTVV.

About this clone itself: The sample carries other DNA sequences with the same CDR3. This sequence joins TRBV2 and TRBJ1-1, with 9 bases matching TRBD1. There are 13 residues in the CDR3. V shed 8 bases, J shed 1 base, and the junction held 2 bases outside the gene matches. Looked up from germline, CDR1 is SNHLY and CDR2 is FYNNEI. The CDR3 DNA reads TGTGCCAGCGCGGGACAGGGGAACACTGAAGCTTTCTTT. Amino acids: CASAGQGNTEAFF. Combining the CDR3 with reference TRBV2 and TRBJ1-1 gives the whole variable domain EPEVTQTPSHQVTQMGQEVILRCVPISNHLYFYWYRQILGQKVEFLVSFYNNEISEKSEIFDDQFSVERPDGSNFTLKIRSTKLEDSAMYFCASAGQGNTEAFFGQGTRLTVV.

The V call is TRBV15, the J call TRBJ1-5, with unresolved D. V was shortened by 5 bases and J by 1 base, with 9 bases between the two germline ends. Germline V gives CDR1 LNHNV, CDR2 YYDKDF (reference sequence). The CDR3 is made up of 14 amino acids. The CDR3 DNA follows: TGTGCCACCAGCGGCACCCTAAGCAATCAGCCCCAGCATTTT. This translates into CATSGTLSNQPQHF.

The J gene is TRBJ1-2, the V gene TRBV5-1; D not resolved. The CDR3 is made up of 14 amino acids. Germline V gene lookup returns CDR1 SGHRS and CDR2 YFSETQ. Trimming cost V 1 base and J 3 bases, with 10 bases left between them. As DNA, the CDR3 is TGCGCCAGCAGCTTGTTTCCGGGTGACTATGGCTACACCTTC. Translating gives CASSLFPGDYGYTF. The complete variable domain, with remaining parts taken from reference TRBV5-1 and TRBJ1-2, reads KAGVTQTPRYLIKTRGQQVTLSCSPISGHRSVSWYQQTPGQGLQFLFEYFSETQRNKGNFPGRFSGRQFSNSRSEMNVSTLELGDSALYLCASSLFPGDYGYTFGSGTRLTVV.

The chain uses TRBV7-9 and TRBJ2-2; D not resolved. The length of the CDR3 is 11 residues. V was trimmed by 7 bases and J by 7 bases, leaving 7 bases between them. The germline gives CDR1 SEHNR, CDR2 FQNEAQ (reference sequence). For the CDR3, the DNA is TGTGCCAGCAACATATTCGGGGAGCTGTTTTTT. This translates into CASNIFGELFF. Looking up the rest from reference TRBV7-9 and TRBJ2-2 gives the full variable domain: DTGVSQNPRHKITKRGQNVTFRCDPISEHNRLYWYRQTLGQGPEFLTYFQNEAQLEKSRLLSDRFSAERPKGSFSTLEIQRTEQGDSAMYLCASNIFGELFFGEGSRLTVL.

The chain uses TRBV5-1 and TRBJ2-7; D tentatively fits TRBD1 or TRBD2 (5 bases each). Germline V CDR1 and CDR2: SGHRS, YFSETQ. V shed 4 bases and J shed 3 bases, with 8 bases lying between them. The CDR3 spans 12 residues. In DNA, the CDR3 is TGCGCCAGCAGCCGGGACCACTACGAGCAGTACTTC. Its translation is CASSRDHYEQYF.

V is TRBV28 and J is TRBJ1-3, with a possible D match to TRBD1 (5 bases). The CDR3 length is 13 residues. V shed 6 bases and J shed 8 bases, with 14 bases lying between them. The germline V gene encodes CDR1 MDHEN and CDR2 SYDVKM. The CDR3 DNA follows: TGTGCCAGCAGCCAACAGGCGGGGGACACCATATATTTT. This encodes CASSQQAGDTIYF.

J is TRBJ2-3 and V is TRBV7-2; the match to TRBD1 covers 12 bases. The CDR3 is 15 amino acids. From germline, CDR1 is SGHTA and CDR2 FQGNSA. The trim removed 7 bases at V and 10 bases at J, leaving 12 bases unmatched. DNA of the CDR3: TGTGCCAGCACCCTGGGACAGGGGGCGCAGATATCGCAGTATTTT. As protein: CASTLGQGAQISQYF. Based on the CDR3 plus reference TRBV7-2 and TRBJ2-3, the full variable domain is GAGVSQSPSNKVTEKGKDVELRCDPISGHTALYWYRQSLGQGLEFLIYFQGNSAPDKSGLPSDRFSAERTGGSVSTLTIQRTQQEDSAVYLCASTLGQGAQISQYFGPGTRLTVL.

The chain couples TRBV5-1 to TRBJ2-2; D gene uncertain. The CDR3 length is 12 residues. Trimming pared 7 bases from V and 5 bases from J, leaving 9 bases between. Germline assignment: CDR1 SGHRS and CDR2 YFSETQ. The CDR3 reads CASSPYTGELFF. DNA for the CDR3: TGCGCCAGCTCCCCATATACCGGGGAGCTGTTTTTT.

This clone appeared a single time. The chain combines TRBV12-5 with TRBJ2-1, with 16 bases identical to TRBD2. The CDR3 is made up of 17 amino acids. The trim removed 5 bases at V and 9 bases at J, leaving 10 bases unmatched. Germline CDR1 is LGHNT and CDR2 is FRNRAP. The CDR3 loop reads CASGTPGTSGRATEQFF. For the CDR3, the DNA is TGTGCTAGTGGTACCCCCGGGACTAGCGGGAGGGCCACTGAGCAGTTCTTC.

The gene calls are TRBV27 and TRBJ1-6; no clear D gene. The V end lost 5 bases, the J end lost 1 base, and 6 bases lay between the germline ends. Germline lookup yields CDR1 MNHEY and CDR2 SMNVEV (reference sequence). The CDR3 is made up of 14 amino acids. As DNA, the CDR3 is TGTGCCAGCAGTAGGGCTTCCTATAATTCACCCCTCCACTTT. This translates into CASSRASYNSPLHF.

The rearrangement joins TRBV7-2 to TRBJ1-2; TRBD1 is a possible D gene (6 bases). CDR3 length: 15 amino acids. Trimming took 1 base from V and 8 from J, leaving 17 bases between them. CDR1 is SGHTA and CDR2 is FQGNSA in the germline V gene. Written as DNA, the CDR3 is TGTGCCAGCAGCTTAGGGGCCAGGGGTTTAGGGGGCTACACCTTC. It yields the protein CASSLGARGLGGYTF.

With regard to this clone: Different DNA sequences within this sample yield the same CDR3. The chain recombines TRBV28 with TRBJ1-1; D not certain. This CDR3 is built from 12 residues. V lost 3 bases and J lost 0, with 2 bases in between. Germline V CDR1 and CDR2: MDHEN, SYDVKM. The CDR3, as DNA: TGTGCCAGCAGTTTGGTGAACACTGAAGCTTTCTTT. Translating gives CASSLVNTEAFF.

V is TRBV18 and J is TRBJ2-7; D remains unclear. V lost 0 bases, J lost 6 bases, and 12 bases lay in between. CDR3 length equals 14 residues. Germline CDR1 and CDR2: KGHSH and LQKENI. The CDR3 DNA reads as TGTGCCAGCTCACCACCGACTGTCCTCGGCGAGCAGTACTTC. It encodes CASSPPTVLGEQYF.

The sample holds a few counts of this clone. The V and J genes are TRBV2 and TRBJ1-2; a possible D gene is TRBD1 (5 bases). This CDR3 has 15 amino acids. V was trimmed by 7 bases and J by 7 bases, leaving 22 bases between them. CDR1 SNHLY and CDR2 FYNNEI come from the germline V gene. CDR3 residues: CASTPGQGSLGGYTF. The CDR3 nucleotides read TGTGCCAGCACGCCGGGGCAGGGCTCCCTAGGTGGCTACACCTTC.

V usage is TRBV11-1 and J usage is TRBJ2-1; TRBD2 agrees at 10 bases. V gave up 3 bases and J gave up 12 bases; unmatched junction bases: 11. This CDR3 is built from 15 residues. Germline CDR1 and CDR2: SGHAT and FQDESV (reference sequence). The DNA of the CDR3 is TGTGCCAGCAGCTTCCTAGCGGGAGATCGGTCGTGGCAGTTCTTC. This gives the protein CASSFLAGDRSWQFF.

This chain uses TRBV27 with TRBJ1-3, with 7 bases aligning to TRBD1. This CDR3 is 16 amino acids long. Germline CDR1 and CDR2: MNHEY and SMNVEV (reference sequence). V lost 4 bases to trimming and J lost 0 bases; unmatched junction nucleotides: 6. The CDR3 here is CASSSQGKYSGNTIYF. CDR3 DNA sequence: TGTGCCAGCAGTTCACAGGGGAAGTACTCTGGAAACACCATATATTTT.

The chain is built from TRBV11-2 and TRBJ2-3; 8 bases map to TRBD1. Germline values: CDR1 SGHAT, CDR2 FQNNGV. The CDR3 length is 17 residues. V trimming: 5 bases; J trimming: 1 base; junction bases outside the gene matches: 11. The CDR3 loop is CASSLTRTGTGTDTQYF. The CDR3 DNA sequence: TGTGCCAGCAGCCTTACTCGGACAGGGACGGGCACAGATACGCAGTATTTT.

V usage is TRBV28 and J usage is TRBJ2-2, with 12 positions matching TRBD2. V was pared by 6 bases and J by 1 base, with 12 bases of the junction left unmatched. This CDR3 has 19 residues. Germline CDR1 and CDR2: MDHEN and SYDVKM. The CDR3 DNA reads TGTGCCAGCAGACGAGGACTAGCGGGACCCCACCAGAACACCGGGGAGCTGTTTTTT. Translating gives CASRRGLAGPHQNTGELFF.